This T cell receptor (beta chain) was sequenced during a study of T cell repertoires in cytomegalovirus infection. Study results and caveats: Clonotype analysis showed dominance of the ex vivo response by HLA-C-restricted CMV-specific TCR beta clonotypes.

This clonotype was detected only a few times. The antigen is not known. TCRdb re-analysed the reads in MiXCR, keeping a single row per CDR3 protein. The repertoire includes approximately 170,000 distinct CDR3 sequences, 17% of them detected once, and over 15% sits in the top ten. The V and J ends lost 2 bases and 4 bases respectively, with 11 bases between them. Germline loops: CDR1 SNHLY, CDR2 FYNNEI. The CDR3 is 14 residues long. Sequenced: CD8+ T cells from PBMCs. The J gene is TRBJ1-2, the V gene TRBV2, with a weak D call TRBD1 (6 bases). This TCR was sampled from a human donor in good health (CMV status not recorded). Some clones in this sample may be carry-over from other donors' samples. The CDR3 coding sequence is TGTGCCAGCAGTGAAAAGGGGGAGGGCTATGGCTACACCTTC. As protein: CASSEKGEGYGYTF.